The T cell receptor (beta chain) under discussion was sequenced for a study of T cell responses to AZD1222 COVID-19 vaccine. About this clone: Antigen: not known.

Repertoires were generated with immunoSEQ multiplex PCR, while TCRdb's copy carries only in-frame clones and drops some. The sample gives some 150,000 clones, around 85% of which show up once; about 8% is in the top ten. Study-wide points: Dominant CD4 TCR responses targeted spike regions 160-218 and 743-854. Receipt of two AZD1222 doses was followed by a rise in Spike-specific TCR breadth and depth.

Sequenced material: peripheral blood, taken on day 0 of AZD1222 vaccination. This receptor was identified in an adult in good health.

DNA for the CDR3: TGTGCCAGCAGCTTGTCTAGCGGGAGAGCGCAGTATTTT. It specifies CASSLSSGRAQYF. The chain joins TRBV5-6 to TRBJ2-3; TRBD2 agrees at 10 bases. The CDR3 contains 13 residues. V gave up 1 base and J gave up 10 bases; unmatched junction bases: 3. Germline CDR1 is SGHDT and CDR2 is YYEEEE.